This TCR beta chain is from a study of blood T cell repertoires in COVID-19. Across the study: Whether acute or convalescent, the COVID-19 samples came from the United States, Italy and Spain.

Patients at the Seattle site were enrolled during active infection and followed longitudinally. Germline V gene data show CDR1 as MDHEN and CDR2 as SYDVKM. This CDR3 has 12 residues. The V end lost 3 bases, the J end lost 8 bases, and 5 bases lay between the germline ends. How the authors handled the data: Reference gene primer amplification in the assay estimated nucleated cell counts. Sequencing used immunoSEQ multiplex PCR; TCRdb keeps in-frame clones, though not all of them. The V and J calls and the clone size are those of that table, but D and trimming were determined from the DNA. In the table there are approximately 440,000 clones, approximately 90% of which are singletons.

This chain joins TRBV28 and TRBJ1-6, with D perhaps matching TRBD1 (5 bases). The sequencing input was peripheral blood. This TCR derives from a woman aged 45-65 years with COVID-19, enrolled during active disease. The CDR3 protein is CASSFRDSPLHF. In nucleotides, the CDR3 is TGTGCCAGCAGTTTCAGGGATTCACCCCTCCACTTT.